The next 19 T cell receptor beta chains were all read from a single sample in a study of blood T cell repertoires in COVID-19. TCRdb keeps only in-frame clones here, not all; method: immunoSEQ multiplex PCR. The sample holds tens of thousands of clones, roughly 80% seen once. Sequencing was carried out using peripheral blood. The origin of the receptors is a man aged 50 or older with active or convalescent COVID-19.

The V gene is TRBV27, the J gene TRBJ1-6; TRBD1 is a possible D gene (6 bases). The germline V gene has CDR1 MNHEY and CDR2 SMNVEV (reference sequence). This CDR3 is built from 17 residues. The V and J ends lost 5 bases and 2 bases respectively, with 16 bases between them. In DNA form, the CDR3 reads TGTGCCAGCAGTAGACACGCGGGGGCCGCCTATAATTCACCCCTCCACTTT. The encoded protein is CASSRHAGAAYNSPLHF.

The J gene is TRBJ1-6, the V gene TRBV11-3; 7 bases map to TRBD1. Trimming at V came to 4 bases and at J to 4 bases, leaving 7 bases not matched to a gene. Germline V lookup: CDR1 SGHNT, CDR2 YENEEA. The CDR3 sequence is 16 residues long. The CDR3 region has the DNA TGTGCCAGCAGCTCCAACAGGGGCCTTTATAATTCACCCCTCCACTTT. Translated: CASSSNRGLYNSPLHF.

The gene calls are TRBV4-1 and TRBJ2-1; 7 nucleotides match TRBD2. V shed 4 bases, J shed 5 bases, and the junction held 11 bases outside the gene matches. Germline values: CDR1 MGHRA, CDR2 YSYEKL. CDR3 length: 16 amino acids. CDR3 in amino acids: CASSPRGGRSDNEQFF. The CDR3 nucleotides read TGCGCCAGCAGCCCTCGGGGCGGGAGATCGGACAATGAGCAGTTCTTC.

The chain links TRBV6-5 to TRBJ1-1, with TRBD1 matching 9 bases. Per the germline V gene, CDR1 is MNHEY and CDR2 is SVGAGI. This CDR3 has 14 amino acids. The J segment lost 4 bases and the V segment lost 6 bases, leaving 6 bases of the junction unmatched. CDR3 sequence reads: CASRRQGEGTEAFF. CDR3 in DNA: TGTGCCAGCAGAAGACAGGGGGAGGGCACTGAAGCTTTCTTT.

CDR3 sequence reads: CASSMNRGSGANVLTF. CDR3 sequence (DNA): TGTGCCAGCAGTATGAACAGGGGTTCCGGGGCCAACGTCCTGACTTTC. The chain recombines TRBV11-1 with TRBJ2-6, with TRBD1 matching over 7 bases. Germline lookup yields CDR1 SGHAT and CDR2 FQDESV (reference sequence). The CDR3 totals 16 residues. Trimming cost V 6 bases and J 4 bases; bases outside gene matches: 9.

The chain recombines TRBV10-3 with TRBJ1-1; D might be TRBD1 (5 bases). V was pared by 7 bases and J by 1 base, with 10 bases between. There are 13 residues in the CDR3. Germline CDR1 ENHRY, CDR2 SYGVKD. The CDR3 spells CAIKGRRNTEAFF. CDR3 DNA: TGTGCCATCAAGGGGCGGAGGAACACTGAAGCTTTCTTT.

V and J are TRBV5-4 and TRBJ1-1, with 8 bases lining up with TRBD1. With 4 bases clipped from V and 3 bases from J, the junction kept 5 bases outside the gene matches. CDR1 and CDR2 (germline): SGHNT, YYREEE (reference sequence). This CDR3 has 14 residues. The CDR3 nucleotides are TGTGCCAGCAGCGCGAAGACAGGGGACACTGAAGCTTTCTTT. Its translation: CASSAKTGDTEAFF.

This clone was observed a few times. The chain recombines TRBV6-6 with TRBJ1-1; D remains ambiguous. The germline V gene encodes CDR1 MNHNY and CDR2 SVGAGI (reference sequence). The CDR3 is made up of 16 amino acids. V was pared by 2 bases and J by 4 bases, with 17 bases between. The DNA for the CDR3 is TGTGCCAGCAGTTACCCCACTGGGAGGGCCATCACTGAAGCTTTCTTT. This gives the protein CASSYPTGRAITEAFF.

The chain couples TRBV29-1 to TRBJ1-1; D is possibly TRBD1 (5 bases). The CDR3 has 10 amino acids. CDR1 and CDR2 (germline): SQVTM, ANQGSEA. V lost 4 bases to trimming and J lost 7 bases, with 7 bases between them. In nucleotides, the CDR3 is TGCAGCGTTGTAAGGGGTGAAGCTTTCTTT. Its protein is CSVVRGEAFF. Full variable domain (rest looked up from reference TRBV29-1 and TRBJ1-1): SAVISQKPSRDICQRGTSLTIQCQVDSQVTMMFWYRQQPGQSLTLIATANQGSEATYESGFVIDKFPISRPNLTFSTLTVSNMSPEDSSIYLCSVVRGEAFFGQGTRLTVV.

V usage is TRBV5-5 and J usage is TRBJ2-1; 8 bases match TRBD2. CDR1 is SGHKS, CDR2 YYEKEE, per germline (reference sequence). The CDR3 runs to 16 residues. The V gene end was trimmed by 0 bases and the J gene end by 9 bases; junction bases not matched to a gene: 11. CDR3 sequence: CASSLATYSGVGEQFF. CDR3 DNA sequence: TGTGCCAGCAGCTTGGCCACGTATAGCGGGGTGGGTGAGCAGTTCTTC.

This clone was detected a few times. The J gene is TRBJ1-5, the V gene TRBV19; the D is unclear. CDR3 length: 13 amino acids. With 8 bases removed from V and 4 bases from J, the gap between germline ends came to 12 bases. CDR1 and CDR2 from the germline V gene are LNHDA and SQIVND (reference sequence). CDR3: CASSRGGNQPQHF. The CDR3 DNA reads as TGTGCCAGTTCCCGGGGTGGGAATCAGCCCCAGCATTTT.

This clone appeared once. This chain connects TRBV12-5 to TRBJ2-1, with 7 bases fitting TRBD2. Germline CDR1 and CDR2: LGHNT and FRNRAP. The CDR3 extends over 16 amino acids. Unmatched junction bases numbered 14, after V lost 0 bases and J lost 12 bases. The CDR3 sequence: CASGLVTGPRAGTQFF. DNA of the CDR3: TGTGCTAGTGGTTTGGTAACAGGACCTAGAGCGGGAACGCAGTTCTTC.

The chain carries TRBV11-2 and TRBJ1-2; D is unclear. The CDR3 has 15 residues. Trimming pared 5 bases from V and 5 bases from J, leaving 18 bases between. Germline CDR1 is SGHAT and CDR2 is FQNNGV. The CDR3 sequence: CASSHTPARGYGYTF. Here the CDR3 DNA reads TGTGCCAGCAGCCACACCCCGGCCAGAGGATATGGCTACACCTTC.

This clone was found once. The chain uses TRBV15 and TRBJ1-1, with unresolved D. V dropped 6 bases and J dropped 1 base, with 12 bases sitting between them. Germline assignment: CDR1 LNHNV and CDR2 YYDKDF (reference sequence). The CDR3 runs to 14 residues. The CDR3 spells CATRLPTGNTEAFF. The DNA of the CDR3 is TGTGCCACCAGATTACCAACCGGGAACACTGAAGCTTTCTTT.

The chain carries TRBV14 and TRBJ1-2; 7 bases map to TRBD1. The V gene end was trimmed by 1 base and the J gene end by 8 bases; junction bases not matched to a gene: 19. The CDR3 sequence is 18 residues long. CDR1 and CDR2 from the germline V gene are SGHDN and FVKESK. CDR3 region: CASSQAIGWEQGMRGYTF. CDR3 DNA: TGTGCCAGCAGCCAAGCCATCGGGTGGGAACAGGGGATGAGAGGCTACACCTTC.

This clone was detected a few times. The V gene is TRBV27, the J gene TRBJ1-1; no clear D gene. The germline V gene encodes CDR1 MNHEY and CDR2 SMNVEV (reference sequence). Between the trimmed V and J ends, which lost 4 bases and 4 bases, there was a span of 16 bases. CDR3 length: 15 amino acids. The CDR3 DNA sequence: TGTGCCAGCAGTTATAACATCGGTCGAGGCACTGAAGCTTTCTTT. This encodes CASSYNIGRGTEAFF.

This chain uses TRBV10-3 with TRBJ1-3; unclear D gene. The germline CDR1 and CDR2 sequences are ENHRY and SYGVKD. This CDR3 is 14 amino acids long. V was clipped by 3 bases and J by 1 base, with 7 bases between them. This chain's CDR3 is CAISEPVSGNTIYF. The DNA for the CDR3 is TGTGCCATCAGTGAACCGGTTTCTGGAAACACCATATATTTT.

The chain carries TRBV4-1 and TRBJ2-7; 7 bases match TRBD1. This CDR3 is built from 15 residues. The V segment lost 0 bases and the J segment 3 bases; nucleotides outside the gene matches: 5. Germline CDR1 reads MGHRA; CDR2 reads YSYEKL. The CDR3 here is CASSQDWQGVYEQYF. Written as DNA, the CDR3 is TGCGCCAGCAGCCAAGATTGGCAGGGGGTCTACGAGCAGTACTTC.

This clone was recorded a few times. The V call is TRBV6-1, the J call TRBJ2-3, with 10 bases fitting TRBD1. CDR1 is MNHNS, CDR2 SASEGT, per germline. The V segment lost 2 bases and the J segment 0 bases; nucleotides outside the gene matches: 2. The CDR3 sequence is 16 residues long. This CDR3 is CASSERDRGSTDTQYF. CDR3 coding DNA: TGTGCCAGCAGTGAAAGGGACAGGGGTAGCACAGATACGCAGTATTTT.